What follows are 11 T cell receptor beta chains derived from one specimen sequenced in a study of T cells in Graves' hyperthyroidism and ophthalmopathy. Amplification targeted TCR beta CDR3 regions from RNA transcripts. Primed by the HTBI set, a first-round RT-PCR was run on the TCR CDR3. TCRdb reanalysed the multiplex PCR reads using MiXCR and keeps one entry per CDR3 protein. The sample lists about 96,000 distinct CDR3 sequences, just over 50% seen once, with roughly 29% in the top ten. Sequencing was carried out using blood. These TCRs come from a woman aged 40 to 49 with Graves' hyperthyroidism.

DNA for the CDR3: TGCAGCGCCTGGACAGGGGAGCTGTTTTTT. Its translation: CSAWTGELFF. V usage is TRBV29-1 and J usage is TRBJ2-2, with D tentatively TRBD1 (5 bases). V was pared by 7 bases and J by 8 bases, with 8 bases between. This CDR3 comprises 10 residues. CDR1 and CDR2 (germline): SQVTM, ANQGSEA.

A note on this clonotype: The CDR3 end shows no conserved phenylalanine or tryptophan, and so a read error is likely. It is unclear where the CDR3 begins or ends on the DNA, so no DNA is shown, and the CDR3 is as TCRdb lists it. The chain has TRBV7-2 and TRBJ1-2; the D segment call TRBD1 is taken from the table without a DNA check. The CDR3 is 16 amino acids in total, end residues counted. Germline-derived CDR1 and CDR2 are SGHTA and FQGNSA. CDR3: CASSFGSGGGNYGCTL.

This clonotype was counted many times. The CDR3 spells CASSPGTIPTNEKLFF. The CDR3 nucleotides read TGTGCCAGCAGCCCTGGGACGATCCCAACTAATGAAAAACTGTTTTTT. V and J are TRBV9 and TRBJ1-4; D may be TRBD1 (5 bases). The CDR3 runs 16 residues. CDR1 is SGDLS and CDR2 is YYNGEE in the germline V gene. V was trimmed by 4 bases and J by 0 bases, leaving 13 bases between them.

A word on this clonotype: Compared with germline, one end of the junction differs, possibly owing to a read error. The chain recombines TRBV9 with TRBJ1-1, with 7 bases matching TRBD1. Germline CDR1 and CDR2: SGDLS and YYNGEE. There are 14 residues in the CDR3. CDR3 loop: CASSVGTGGTEAFF. The DNA of the CDR3 is TGTGCCAGCAGCGTAGGGACAGGTGGTACTGAAGCCTTCTTT.

The chain is built from TRBV6-1 and TRBJ2-2; D remains unclear. This CDR3 has 14 residues. The V gene lost 2 bases and the J gene lost 1 base, with 5 bases spanning the gap. The germline gives CDR1 MNHNS, CDR2 SASEGT. The chain's CDR3 is CASSEYGNTGELFF. DNA of the CDR3: TGTGCCAGCAGTGAATACGGGAACACCGGGGAGCTGTTTTTT.

This clonotype has a single count. This chain uses TRBV5-1 with TRBJ2-2, with 9 bases that match TRBD2. The germline V gene has CDR1 SGHRS and CDR2 YFSETQ. CDR3 length: 17 amino acids. The J segment lost 9 bases and the V segment lost 4 bases, leaving 16 bases of the junction unmatched. CDR3 DNA: TGCGCCAGCAGCCTATATGGAGGCGGGAGGGCCTTGAGGGAGCTGTTTTTT. Translating gives CASSLYGGGRALRELFF.

This clonotype was detected only a few times. This sequence joins TRBV2 and TRBJ1-4; TRBD1 agrees at 9 bases. Trimming at V came to 5 bases and at J to 8 bases, leaving 6 bases not matched to a gene. CDR1 is SNHLY and CDR2 is FYNNEI in the germline V gene. The length of the CDR3 is 14 residues. CDR3 in DNA: TGTGCCAGCAGTTTAACAGGGGGCGGCGAAAAACTGTTTTTT. This translates into CASSLTGGGEKLFF. Drawing the rest from reference TRBV2 and TRBJ1-4, the complete variable domain is EPEVTQTPSHQVTQMGQEVILRCVPISNHLYFYWYRQILGQKVEFLVSFYNNEISEKSEIFDDQFSVERPDGSNFTLKIRSTKLEDSAMYFCASSLTGGGEKLFFGSGTQLSVL.

The gene calls are TRBV15 and TRBJ2-7, with 7 bases aligning to TRBD2. CDR1 LNHNV and CDR2 YYDKDF come from the germline V gene (reference sequence). The CDR3 runs 16 residues. Trimming at V came to 3 bases and at J to 2 bases, leaving 10 bases not matched to a gene. The DNA of the CDR3 is TGTGCCACCAGCAGCTTGGGTTCCGGGAGGACCTACGAGCAGTACTTC. It is translated as CATSSLGSGRTYEQYF. Full variable domain (outside the CDR3, taken from reference TRBV15 and TRBJ2-7): DAMVIQNPRYQVTQFGKPVTLSCSQTLNHNVMYWYQQKSSQAPKLLFHYYDKDFNNEADTPDNFQSRRPNTSFCFLDIRSPGLGDTAMYLCATSSLGSGRTYEQYFGPGTRLTVT.

This rearrangement joins TRBV20-1 to TRBJ1-3, with D possibly matching TRBD1 (5 bases). Per germline, CDR1 DFQATT and CDR2 SNEGSKA (reference sequence). The V and J ends lost 1 base and 2 bases respectively, with 12 bases between them. The CDR3 totals 15 residues. CDR3 sequence: CSARVGAVTGNTIYF. CDR3 nucleotide sequence: TGCAGTGCTAGAGTAGGGGCAGTAACTGGAAACACCATATATTTT.

The count of this clonotype is one. The conserved phenylalanine or tryptophan is not found at the CDR3 terminus, so this likely reflects a read error. The V and J genes are TRBV27 and TRBJ2-7, with D possibly matching TRBD2 (6 bases). Germline V gene lookup returns CDR1 MNHEY and CDR2 SMNVEV (reference sequence). The CDR3 is 13 amino acids. Trimming pared 2 bases from V and 3 bases from J, leaving 8 bases between. CDR3 DNA sequence: TGTGCCAGCAGTTTAACTAGCAGCTACGAGCAGTACTCC. It encodes CASSLTSSYEQYS.

In this sample, this clonotype turned up many times. The chain combines TRBV5-1 with TRBJ2-7; D could derive from TRBD1 or TRBD2 (5 bases each). The V gene lost 5 bases and the J gene lost 3 bases, with 15 bases spanning the gap. The CDR3 is made up of 14 amino acids. Germline V CDR1 and CDR2: SGHRS, YFSETQ. The CDR3 bases are TGCGCCAGCAGGGCCGGGACCTCTATCTACGAGCAGTACTTC. This gives the protein CASRAGTSIYEQYF.